The rows below give T cell receptor beta chains drawn from one sample of a study of monozygotic twins with inflammatory bowel disease. TCRdb re-called the 5' RACE reads and shows each CDR3 protein once, DNA omitted. The table for this sample gives around 150,000 distinct CDR3 sequences. The sequenced sample was blood. The receptors originated from a human donor with ulcerative colitis or Crohn's disease, or a healthy co-twin of an affected twin (not recorded which). Each CDR3 is given with its conserved first and last residue. Each record gives: V gene, J gene, CDR3 protein.

V gene: TRBV6-5
J gene: TRBJ1-1
CDR3 protein: CASSFNPNREVSEAFF

V gene: TRBV5-1
J gene: TRBJ1-6
CDR3 protein: CASSYLFRGPNSPLHF

V gene: TRBV18
J gene: TRBJ1-3
CDR3 protein: CASSPLPGDAGNTIYF

V gene: TRBV12-3/TRBV12-4
J gene: TRBJ1-2
CDR3 protein: CASSLVSANYGYTF

V gene: TRBV16
J gene: TRBJ1-2
CDR3 protein: CASSPIVGTGAYGYTF

V gene: TRBV7-7
J gene: TRBJ2-7
CDR3 protein: CASSSDRGEQYF

V gene: TRBV5-1
J gene: TRBJ2-7
CDR3 protein: CASSAWTGGSYEQYF

V gene: TRBV12-3/TRBV12-4
J gene: TRBJ1-1
CDR3 protein: CASGTTGGGGTEAFF

V gene: TRBV18
J gene: TRBJ2-3
CDR3 protein: CASSPPLALSTDTQYF

V gene: TRBV7-9
J gene: TRBJ1-1
CDR3 protein: CASTPSSWAGVDEAFF

V gene: TRBV29-1
J gene: TRBJ2-1
CDR3 protein: CDASSYNEQFF

V gene: TRBV11-2
J gene: TRBJ1-2
CDR3 protein: CASSSPGQGTYGYTF

V gene: TRBV7-9
J gene: TRBJ1-1
CDR3 protein: CASSLAPEAFF

V gene: TRBV20-1
J gene: TRBJ2-5
CDR3 protein: CSAYKASQETQYF

V gene: TRBV5-1
J gene: TRBJ2-5
CDR3 protein: CASSLITEETQYF

V gene: TRBV28
J gene: TRBJ2-5
CDR3 protein: CASSLNIGRHETQYF

V gene: TRBV12-3/TRBV12-4
J gene: TRBJ2-7
CDR3 protein: CASSLALRGGSYEQYF

V gene: TRBV5-5
J gene: TRBJ2-4
CDR3 protein: CASSPGLAAKNIQYF

V gene: TRBV29-1
J gene: TRBJ1-5
CDR3 protein: CSVRQGNQPQHF

V gene: TRBV3-1
J gene: TRBJ2-4
CDR3 protein: CASSQEAAKNIQYF

V gene: TRBV20-1
J gene: TRBJ1-5
CDR3 protein: CSATGGINQPQHF

V gene: TRBV6-5
J gene: TRBJ2-3
CDR3 protein: CASSWGRPTSTDTQYF

V gene: TRBV20-1
J gene: TRBJ2-7
CDR3 protein: CSARLDRSYEQYF

V gene: TRBV4-3
J gene: TRBJ2-1
CDR3 protein: CASSQVNNYNEQFF

V gene: TRBV19
J gene: TRBJ2-3
CDR3 protein: CASSEVSTDTQYF

V gene: TRBV19
J gene: TRBJ2-6
CDR3 protein: CASSPNRAMDSGANVLTF

V gene: TRBV20-1
J gene: TRBJ2-3
CDR3 protein: CSARGGSGDTDTQYF

V gene: TRBV4-3
J gene: TRBJ2-3
CDR3 protein: CASSQDISGTTRTQYF

V gene: TRBV20-1
J gene: TRBJ2-1
CDR3 protein: CSARDFGRGGYNEQFF

V gene: TRBV3-1
J gene: TRBJ2-7
CDR3 protein: CASSRYRGISYEQYF

V gene: TRBV7-8
J gene: TRBJ1-1
CDR3 protein: CASSPEEARQGTEAFF

V gene: TRBV11-3
J gene: TRBJ2-1
CDR3 protein: CASSFLDFPYNEQFF

V gene: TRBV7-2
J gene: TRBJ1-2
CDR3 protein: CASSLASGVIYGYTF

V gene: TRBV11-2
J gene: TRBJ2-1
CDR3 protein: CASSSPGTSGMMSYNEQFF

V gene: TRBV12-3/TRBV12-4
J gene: TRBJ2-5
CDR3 protein: CASSSRTRRETQYF

V gene: TRBV3-1
J gene: TRBJ1-5
CDR3 protein: CASSQRDSGYQPQHF

V gene: TRBV5-1
J gene: TRBJ2-3
CDR3 protein: CASSLGYRASTDTQYF

V gene: TRBV5-1
J gene: TRBJ2-7
CDR3 protein: CASMPGTGYEQYF

V gene: TRBV5-1
J gene: TRBJ2-2
CDR3 protein: CASSLGGPRPGELFF

V gene: TRBV10-3
J gene: TRBJ2-7
CDR3 protein: CAISEEGPVAGQYF

V gene: TRBV3-1
J gene: TRBJ2-2
CDR3 protein: CASSQGTSGNTGELFF

V gene: TRBV28
J gene: TRBJ1-1
CDR3 protein: CASSPDRGWSTEAFF

V gene: TRBV5-4
J gene: TRBJ1-4
CDR3 protein: CDSRADRVGEKLFF

V gene: TRBV3-1
J gene: TRBJ1-1
CDR3 protein: CASSPLLGGDTEAFF